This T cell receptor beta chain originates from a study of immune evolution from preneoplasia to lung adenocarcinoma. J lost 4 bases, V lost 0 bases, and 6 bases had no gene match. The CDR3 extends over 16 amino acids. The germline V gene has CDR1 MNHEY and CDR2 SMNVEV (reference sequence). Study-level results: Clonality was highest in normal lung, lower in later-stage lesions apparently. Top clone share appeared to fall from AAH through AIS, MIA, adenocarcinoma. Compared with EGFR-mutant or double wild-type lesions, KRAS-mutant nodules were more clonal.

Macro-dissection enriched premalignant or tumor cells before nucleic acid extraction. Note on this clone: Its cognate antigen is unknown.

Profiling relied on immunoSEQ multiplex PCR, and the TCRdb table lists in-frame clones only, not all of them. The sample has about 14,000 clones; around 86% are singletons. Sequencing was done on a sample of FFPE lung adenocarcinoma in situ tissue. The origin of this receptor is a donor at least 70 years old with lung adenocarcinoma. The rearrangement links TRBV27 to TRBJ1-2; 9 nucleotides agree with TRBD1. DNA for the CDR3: TGTGCCAGCAGTTTATCGCCGGGACAGGGATTCTATGGCTACACCTTC. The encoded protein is CASSLSPGQGFYGYTF.